This TCR beta chain was observed in a study of CD8+ T cells in alopecia areata. Study context: Tofacitinib therapy took 6 to 18 months; 6 months off drug came after.

Documented treatment: oral pan-JAK inhibitor, 5-10 mg twice daily. The CDR3 runs to 16 residues. The V gene's germline CDR1 is LGHNA and CDR2 YNFKEQ. Trimming at V came to 1 base and at J to 7 bases, leaving 9 bases not matched to a gene. Following RNA extraction, reverse transcription yielded cDNA that acted as the sequencing template. Profiling relied on immunoSEQ multiplex PCR, and the TCRdb table lists in-frame clones only, not all of them. The sample yields more than 150,000 clones, roughly 46% seen once. V and J are TRBV4-2 and TRBJ1-4, with 7 bases lining up with TRBD1. The receptor comes from a human donor with alopecia areata. The source material was CD8+ T cells sorted from blood, sampled at week 52, from a patient treated with tofacitinib. The CDR3 DNA is TGTGCCAGCAGCCAAGGGCAGGGGGTGACAATTGAAAAACTGTTTTTT. Translating it yields CASSQGQGVTIEKLFF.